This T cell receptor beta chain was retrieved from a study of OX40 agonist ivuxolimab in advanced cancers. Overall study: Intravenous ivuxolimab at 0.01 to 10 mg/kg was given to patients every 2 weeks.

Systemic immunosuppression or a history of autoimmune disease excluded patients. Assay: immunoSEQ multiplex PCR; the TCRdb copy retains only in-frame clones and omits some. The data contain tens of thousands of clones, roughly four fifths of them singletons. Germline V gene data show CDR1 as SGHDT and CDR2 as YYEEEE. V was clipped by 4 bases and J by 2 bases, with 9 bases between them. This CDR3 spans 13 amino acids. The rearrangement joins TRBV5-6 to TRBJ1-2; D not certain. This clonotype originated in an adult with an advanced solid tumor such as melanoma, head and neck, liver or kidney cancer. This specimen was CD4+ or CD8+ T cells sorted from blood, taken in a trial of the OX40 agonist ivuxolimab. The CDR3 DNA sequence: TGTGCCAGCAGCGCAGACGGAAACTATGGCTACACCTTC. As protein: CASSADGNYGYTF.